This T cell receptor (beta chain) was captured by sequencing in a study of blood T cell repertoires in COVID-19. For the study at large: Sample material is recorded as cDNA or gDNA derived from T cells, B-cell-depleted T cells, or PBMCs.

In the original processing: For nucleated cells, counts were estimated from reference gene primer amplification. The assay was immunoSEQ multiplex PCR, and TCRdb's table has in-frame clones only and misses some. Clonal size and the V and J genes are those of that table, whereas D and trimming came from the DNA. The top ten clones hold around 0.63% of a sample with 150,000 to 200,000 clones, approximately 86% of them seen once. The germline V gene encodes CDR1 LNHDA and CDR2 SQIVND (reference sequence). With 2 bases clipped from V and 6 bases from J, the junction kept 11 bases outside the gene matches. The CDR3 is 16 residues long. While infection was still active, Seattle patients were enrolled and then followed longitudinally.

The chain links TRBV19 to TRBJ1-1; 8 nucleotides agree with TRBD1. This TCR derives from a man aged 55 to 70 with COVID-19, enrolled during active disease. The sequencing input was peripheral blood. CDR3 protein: CASSIWGRGPRSEAFF. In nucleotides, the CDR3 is TGTGCCAGTAGTATATGGGGCAGGGGGCCAAGGTCTGAAGCTTTCTTT.